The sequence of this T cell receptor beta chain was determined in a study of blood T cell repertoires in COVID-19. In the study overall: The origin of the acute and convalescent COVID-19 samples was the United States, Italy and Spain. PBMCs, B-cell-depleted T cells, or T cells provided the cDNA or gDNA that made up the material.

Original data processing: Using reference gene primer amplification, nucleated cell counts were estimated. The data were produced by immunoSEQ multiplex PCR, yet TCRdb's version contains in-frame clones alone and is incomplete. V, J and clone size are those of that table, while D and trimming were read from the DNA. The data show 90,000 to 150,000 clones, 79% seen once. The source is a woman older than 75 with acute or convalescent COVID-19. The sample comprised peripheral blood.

The CDR3 nucleotides are TGTGCCAGCAGACAGGGTTTGGCCTATGGCTACACCTTC. Translation: CASRQGLAYGYTF. This chain joins TRBV28 and TRBJ1-2; a weak D match, TRBD1 (6 bases). The V and J ends lost 6 bases and 4 bases respectively, with 12 bases between them. The CDR3 is 13 amino acids. CDR1 is MDHEN, CDR2 SYDVKM, per germline.